These T cell receptor beta chains were read from a single sample in a study of blood T cell repertoires in COVID-19. Only in-frame clones appear in the TCRdb table, and some are missing; sequencing was by immunoSEQ multiplex PCR. The table records roughly 360,000 clones, roughly four fifths of them present only once. Input material: PBMCs or T cells enriched from blood (not recorded which). These receptor sequences come from a woman aged 45-59 years who had recovered from COVID-19. Both conserved end residues are part of each CDR3. A D gene is named only where the DNA matches it firmly. Rows give clone size only sometimes, using once, few, many, or a class for an expanded clone.

d_call: -
clone_size: -
j_call: TRBJ2-1
v_call: TRBV30
cdr3_nt: TGTGCCTGTCTTCAGGGAGGCTCCAACAATGAGCAGTTCTTC
cdr3_aa: CACLQGGSNNEQFF

d_call: -
clone_size: -
j_call: TRBJ1-2
v_call: TRBV4-1
cdr3_nt: TGCGCCAGCAGCCAAGACCCAACAGGGCGGACCTATGGCTACACCTTC
cdr3_aa: CASSQDPTGRTYGYTF

d_call: -
clone_size: -
j_call: TRBJ1-1
v_call: TRBV15
cdr3_nt: TGTGCCACCAGCACACAAGGGGACACTGAAGCTTTCTTT
cdr3_aa: CATSTQGDTEAFF

d_call: -
clone_size: once
j_call: TRBJ1-1
v_call: TRBV28
cdr3_nt: TGTGCCAGCAGTTTAGGGCTGAACACTGAAGCTTTCTTT
cdr3_aa: CASSLGLNTEAFF

d_call: -
clone_size: -
j_call: TRBJ2-3
v_call: TRBV15
cdr3_nt: TGTGCCACCAGCAGAGATGGGCAGTCAGATACGCAGTATTTT
cdr3_aa: CATSRDGQSDTQYF

d_call: TRBD1
clone_size: -
j_call: TRBJ2-5
v_call: TRBV15
cdr3_nt: TGTGCCACCAGCAGAGCTAGGGACAGAATACAAGAGACCCAGTACTTC
cdr3_aa: CATSRARDRIQETQYF

d_call: TRBD2
clone_size: -
j_call: TRBJ2-2
v_call: TRBV7-6
cdr3_nt: TGTGCCAGCAGCTCCCCGGACGGGAGGGCCCGTAGCACCGGGGAGCTGTTTTTT
cdr3_aa: CASSSPDGRARSTGELFF

d_call: -
clone_size: once
j_call: TRBJ1-2
v_call: TRBV10-3
cdr3_nt: TGTGCCATCAGCGTAGACACGTACTATGGCTACACCTTC
cdr3_aa: CAISVDTYYGYTF

d_call: TRBD1
clone_size: -
j_call: TRBJ2-7
v_call: TRBV5-6
cdr3_nt: TGTGCCAGCAGCTGGGGACAGGGGGGCTACGAGCAGTACTTC
cdr3_aa: CASSWGQGGYEQYF

d_call: -
clone_size: -
j_call: TRBJ1-5
v_call: TRBV28
cdr3_nt: TGTGCCAGCAGTTTAAGGGTCGGGGTGAATCAGCCCCAGCATTTT
cdr3_aa: CASSLRVGVNQPQHF

d_call: TRBD1
clone_size: -
j_call: TRBJ1-5
v_call: TRBV30
cdr3_nt: TGTGCCTGGAGTGTACGGGGAGACAGGGGTCGTCAGCCCCAGCATTTT
cdr3_aa: CAWSVRGDRGRQPQHF

d_call: TRBD1
clone_size: -
j_call: TRBJ1-4
v_call: TRBV30
cdr3_nt: TGTGCCTGGACCCAGGGGACAGCAACTAATGAAAAACTGTTTTTT
cdr3_aa: CAWTQGTATNEKLFF

d_call: TRBD1
clone_size: once
j_call: TRBJ2-1
v_call: TRBV5-5
cdr3_nt: TGTGCCAGCAGCTTGGTTCAGGGGGCCGTTCACAATGAGCAGTTCTTC
cdr3_aa: CASSLVQGAVHNEQFF

d_call: -
clone_size: -
j_call: TRBJ1-2
v_call: TRBV15
cdr3_nt: TGTGCCACCAGCAGAGCGGGTTGGGATGGCTACACCTTC
cdr3_aa: CATSRAGWDGYTF

d_call: -
clone_size: -
j_call: TRBJ2-2
v_call: TRBV2
cdr3_nt: TGTGCCAGCAGTCCCGGACACACCGGGGGGGAGCTGTTTTTT
cdr3_aa: CASSPGHTGGELFF